Shown below are 4 T cell receptor beta chains from a single sample sequenced in a study of control samples from healthy donors and cancer patients (dated by TCRdb to about 2020). To prepare the library, the immunoSEQ multiplex PCR assay was applied. Sourced from immuneACCESS, this table was stored by TCRdb with only in-frame sequences that have V and J called. A share of the clones is absent; for the studies checked, an unresolved V gene accounts for under half, and the remainder has no known explanation. Counted in this sample were about 82,000 clones; more than 75% of them appeared once. The ten largest clonotypes hold around a fifth of the sample. Sequenced sample: blood. The receptors were gathered from a man aged 50 or older in good health.

The chain combines TRBV6-6 with TRBJ2-6, with a weak D call TRBD1 (5 bases). The CDR3 has 15 amino acids. The germline gives CDR1 MNHNY, CDR2 SVGAGI (reference sequence). Trimming pared 6 bases from V and 2 bases from J, leaving 11 bases between. The CDR3 nucleotides read TGTGCCAGCAGGCGGACAAGTGCTGGGGCCAACGTCCTGACTTTC. It specifies CASRRTSAGANVLTF.

This clone was counted a few times. The V call is TRBV19, the J call TRBJ1-1; D call uncertain. Trimming removed 1 base at V and 4 bases at J, with 10 bases between. Germline CDR1 LNHDA, CDR2 SQIVND (reference sequence). This CDR3 spans 14 amino acids. CDR3 nucleotides: TGTGCCAGTAGTATAGTAGCAGGTTTCACTGAAGCTTTCTTT. It specifies CASSIVAGFTEAFF.

This clone was detected only a few times. The V call is TRBV9, the J call TRBJ1-1; TRBD1 might be the D (6 bases). The germline gives CDR1 SGDLS, CDR2 YYNGEE. The CDR3 sequence is 14 residues long. V dropped 3 bases and J dropped 2 bases, with 11 bases sitting between them. CDR3 DNA sequence: TGTGCCAGCAGCGACAGGGATTTCAACACTGAAGCTTTCTTT. As protein: CASSDRDFNTEAFF.

The rearrangement joins TRBV6-2 or TRBV6-3 to TRBJ1-2, with 10 bases aligning to TRBD1. The CDR3 is 15 residues long. The V gene's germline CDR1 is MNHEY and CDR2 SVGEGT. The J segment lost 5 bases and the V segment lost 2 bases, leaving 5 bases of the junction unmatched. CDR3: CASSYLEGQGYGYTF. CDR3 DNA: TGTGCCAGCAGTTACCTCGAGGGACAGGGGTATGGCTACACCTTC.